A selection of T cell receptor beta chains follows, all from one sample in a study of blood T cell repertoires in COVID-19. Sequencing used immunoSEQ multiplex PCR; TCRdb keeps in-frame clones, though not all of them. The sample gives about 150,000 clones, over 70% of which show up once; 40% to 55% is in the top ten. Sequencing used peripheral blood. The receptor source for this set is a human donor in a cohort sampled during active COVID-19. Both conserved end residues are part of each CDR3. D genes are given only for firm matches. Rows give clone size only sometimes, using once, few, many, or a class for an expanded clone.

d_call clone_size j_call v_call cdr3_aa cdr3_nt
TRBD1 NA TRBJ2-3 TRBV27 CASSWRTGDTQYF TGTGCCAGCAGTTGGCGGACAGGAGATACGCAGTATTTT
NA few TRBJ1-6 TRBV7-2 CASSLVPAGNSPLHF TGTGCCAGCAGCTTAGTACCGGCAGGAAATTCACCCCTCCACTTT
TRBD1 NA TRBJ2-7 TRBV14 CASSPLGGTGGVYEQYF TGTGCCAGCAGCCCCCTCGGGGGGACAGGGGGCGTCTACGAGCAGTACTTC
NA NA TRBJ1-2 TRBV5-1 CASSLEGDGGYTF TGCGCCAGCAGCTTGGAAGGGGATGGTGGCTACACCTTC
NA once TRBJ1-1 TRBV27 CASSFGGGLIRTEAFF TGTGCCAGCAGTTTTGGTGGGGGACTTATACGAACTGAAGCTTTCTTT
NA once TRBJ1-1 TRBV4-2 CASSQDTVRNTEAFF TGTGCCAGCAGCCAAGACACGGTAAGGAACACTGAAGCTTTCTTT
NA NA TRBJ1-2 TRBV11-2 CASSPGEGGYTF TGTGCCAGCAGCCCAGGCGAGGGCGGCTACACCTTC
NA NA TRBJ2-5 TRBV24-1 CATSDFGTQYF TGTGCCACCAGTGATTTCGGGACCCAGTACTTC
TRBD1 NA TRBJ2-7 TRBV12-3/TRBV12-4 CASSTGGGYEQYF TGTGCCAGCAGCACAGGGGGAGGTTACGAGCAGTACTTC
TRBD2 once TRBJ2-1 TRBV3-1/TRBV3-2 CASSQGGTSREDYGEQFF TGTGCCAGCAGCCAAGGAGGGACTAGTCGGGAGGATTACGGTGAGCAGTTCTTC
NA NA TRBJ1-5 TRBV27 CASGGGRNQPQHF TGTGCCAGCGGTGGGGGCAGAAATCAGCCCCAGCATTTT
NA few TRBJ2-2 TRBV2 CASSYRENTGELFF TGTGCCAGCAGTTACAGGGAAAACACCGGGGAGCTGTTTTTT
NA many TRBJ1-1 TRBV5-1 CASGHGDQMNTEAFF TGCGCCAGCGGACATGGAGACCAGATGAACACTGAAGCTTTCTTT
NA NA TRBJ1-1 TRBV3-1/TRBV3-2 CASSQDPEVRSAFF TGTGCCAGCAGCCAAGATCCAGAAGTCAGGTCGGCTTTCTTT
TRBD2 NA TRBJ2-3 TRBV5-4 CASNPRAPSGGNTDTQYF TGTGCCAGCAACCCCCGCGCCCCTAGCGGGGGGAACACAGATACGCAGTATTTT
NA NA TRBJ1-1 TRBV19 CASSRQGGEAFF TGTGCCAGTAGTAGGCAAGGCGGTGAAGCTTTCTTT
TRBD1 NA TRBJ1-5 TRBV2 CASRSDRGNNQPQHF TGTGCCAGCAGGTCCGACAGGGGAAACAATCAGCCCCAGCATTTT
TRBD1 NA TRBJ2-1 TRBV9 CASSIRTGTNEQFF TGTGCCAGCAGCATTCGGACAGGGACGAATGAGCAGTTCTTC
NA NA TRBJ1-4 TRBV5-1 CASSVAGAIGEKLFF TGCGCCAGCAGCGTGGCAGGGGCAATAGGTGAAAAACTGTTTTTT
TRBD1 NA TRBJ2-1 TRBV5-4 CASQIQGADEQFF TGTGCCAGCCAGATACAGGGGGCAGATGAGCAGTTCTTC
NA NA TRBJ1-1 TRBV29-1 CSAQAGNTEAFF TGCAGCGCGCAGGCGGGGAACACTGAAGCTTTCTTT
NA NA TRBJ2-4 TRBV6-5 CASSDWTIIDIQYF TGTGCCAGCTCTGACTGGACTATCATAGACATTCAGTACTTC
TRBD1 NA TRBJ1-2 TRBV19 CASSSQGAPYGYTF TGTGCCAGTAGTTCACAGGGGGCGCCTTATGGCTACACCTTC
NA NA TRBJ2-3 TRBV6-5 CASSSPNRATQYF TGTGCCAGCAGTTCCCCCAACAGGGCAACGCAGTATTTT
NA NA TRBJ1-6 TRBV7-3 CASSGTGQGSPLHF TGTGCCAGCAGCGGAACAGGGCAGGGTTCACCCCTCCACTTT
TRBD2 NA TRBJ2-2 TRBV4-2 CASSPRGGTGELFF TGTGCCAGCAGCCCCCGGGGGGGCACCGGGGAGCTGTTTTTT
TRBD1 NA TRBJ1-2 TRBV7-9 CASSLDTQGANTF TGTGCCAGCAGCTTAGATACGCAGGGGGCTAACACCTTC
TRBD2 NA TRBJ2-4 TRBV7-2 CASSQSGTSGSIILQYF TGTGCCAGCAGCCAATCCGGGACTAGCGGGAGCATTATCCTTCAGTACTTC
NA NA TRBJ2-7 TRBV4-3 CASSQLGYTIDEQYF TGCGCCAGCAGCCAACTTGGGTATACTATCGACGAGCAGTACTTC
TRBD1 NA TRBJ1-2 TRBV29-1 CSAPGQGAEGYTF TGCAGCGCCCCCGGACAGGGGGCTGAGGGCTACACCTTC
NA NA TRBJ2-3 TRBV5-1 CASREHGVDTQYF TGCGCCAGCAGGGAACACGGGGTAGATACGCAGTATTTT
TRBD2 NA TRBJ2-1 TRBV5-1 CASSPGGGLTYNEQFF TGCGCCAGCAGCCCCGGGGGGGGGTTAACCTACAATGAGCAGTTCTTC
NA once TRBJ2-4 TRBV11-3 CASSLGGQLGDIQYF TGTGCCAGCAGCTTAGGAGGACAGCTCGGGGACATTCAGTACTTC